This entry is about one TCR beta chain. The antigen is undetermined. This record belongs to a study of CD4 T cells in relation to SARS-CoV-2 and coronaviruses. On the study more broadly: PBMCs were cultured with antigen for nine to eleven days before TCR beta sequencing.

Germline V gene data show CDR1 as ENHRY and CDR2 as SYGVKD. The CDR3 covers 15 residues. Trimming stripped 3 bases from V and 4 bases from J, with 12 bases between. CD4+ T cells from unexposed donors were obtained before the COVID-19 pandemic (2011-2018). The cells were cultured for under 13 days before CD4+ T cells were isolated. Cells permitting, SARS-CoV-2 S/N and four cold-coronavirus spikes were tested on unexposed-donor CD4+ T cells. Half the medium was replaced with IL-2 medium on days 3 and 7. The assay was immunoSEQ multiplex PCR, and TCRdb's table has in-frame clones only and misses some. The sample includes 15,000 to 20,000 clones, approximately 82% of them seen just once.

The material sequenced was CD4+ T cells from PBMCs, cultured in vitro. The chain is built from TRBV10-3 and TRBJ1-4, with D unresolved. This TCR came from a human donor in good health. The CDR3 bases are TGTGCCATCAGTGAACGGCGGAGCCATAATGAAAAACTGTTTTTT. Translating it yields CAISERRSHNEKLFF.